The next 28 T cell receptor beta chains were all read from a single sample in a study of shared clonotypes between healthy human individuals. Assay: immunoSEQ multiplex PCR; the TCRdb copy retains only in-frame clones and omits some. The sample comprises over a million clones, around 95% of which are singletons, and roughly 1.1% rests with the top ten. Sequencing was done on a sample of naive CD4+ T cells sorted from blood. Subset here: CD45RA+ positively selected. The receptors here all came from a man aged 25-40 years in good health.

The CDR3 spells CASSITSGTNYEQYF. CDR3 DNA: TGTGCCAGTAGTATAACATCGGGGACCAATTACGAGCAGTACTTC. The chain couples TRBV19 to TRBJ2-7; tentatively, D is TRBD1 or TRBD2 (5 bases each). Trimming took 2 bases from V and 4 from J, leaving 15 bases between them. This CDR3 is 15 amino acids long. Germline lookup yields CDR1 LNHDA and CDR2 SQIVND (reference sequence). The full variable domain, in which reference TRBV19 and TRBJ2-7 provide the parts outside the CDR3, is DGGITQSPKYLFRKEGQNVTLSCEQNLNHDAMYWYRQDPGQGLRLIYYSQIVNDFQKGDIAEGYSVSREKKESFPLTVTSAQKNPTAFYLCASSITSGTNYEQYFGPGTRLTVT.

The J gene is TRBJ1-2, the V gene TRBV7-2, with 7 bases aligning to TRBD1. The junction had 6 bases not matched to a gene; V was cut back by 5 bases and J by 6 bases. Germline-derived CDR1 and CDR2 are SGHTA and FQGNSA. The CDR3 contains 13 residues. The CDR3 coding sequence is TGTGCCAGCAGCCGGCAGGGGGGGGATGGCTACACCTTC. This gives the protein CASSRQGGDGYTF.

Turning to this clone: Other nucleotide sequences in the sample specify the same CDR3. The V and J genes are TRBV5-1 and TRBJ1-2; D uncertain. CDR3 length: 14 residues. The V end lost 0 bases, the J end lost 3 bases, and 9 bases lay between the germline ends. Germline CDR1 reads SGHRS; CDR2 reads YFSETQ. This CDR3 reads CASSLARGDYGYTF. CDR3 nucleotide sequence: TGCGCCAGCAGCTTGGCACGAGGAGACTATGGCTACACCTTC.

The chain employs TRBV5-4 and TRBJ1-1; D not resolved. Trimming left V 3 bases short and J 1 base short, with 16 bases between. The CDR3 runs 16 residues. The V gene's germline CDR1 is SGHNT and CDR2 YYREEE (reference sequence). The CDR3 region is CASSYRKGRRNTEAFF. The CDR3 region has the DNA TGTGCCAGCAGCTATCGAAAGGGCAGACGGAACACTGAAGCTTTCTTT.

DNA for the CDR3: TGCAGCGTTGCCCCACGGACCCAAGAGACCCAGTACTTC. It encodes CSVAPRTQETQYF. The chain uses TRBV29-1 and TRBJ2-5; the D is unclear. Trimming shortened V by 4 bases and J by 1 base, and 10 bases separated the two germline ends. The CDR3 is made up of 13 amino acids. Germline CDR1 SQVTM, CDR2 ANQGSEA.

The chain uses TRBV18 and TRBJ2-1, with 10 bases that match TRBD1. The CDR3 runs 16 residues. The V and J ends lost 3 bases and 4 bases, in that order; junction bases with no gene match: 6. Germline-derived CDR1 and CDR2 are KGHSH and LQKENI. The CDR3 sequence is CASSPRRTGGYNEQFF. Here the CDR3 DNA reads TGTGCCAGCTCACCGCGGAGGACAGGGGGGTACAATGAGCAGTTCTTC. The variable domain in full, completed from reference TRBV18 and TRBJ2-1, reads NAGVMQNPRHLVRRRGQEARLRCSPMKGHSHVYWYRQLPEEGLKFMVYLQKENIIDESGMPKERFSAEFPKEGPSILRIQQVVRGDSAAYFCASSPRRTGGYNEQFFGPGTRLTVL.

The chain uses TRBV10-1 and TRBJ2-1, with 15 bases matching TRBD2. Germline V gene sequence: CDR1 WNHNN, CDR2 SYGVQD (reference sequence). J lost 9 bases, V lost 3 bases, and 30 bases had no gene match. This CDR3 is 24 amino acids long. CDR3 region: CASSDPSFGCWGLAGGPRWGEQFF. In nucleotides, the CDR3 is TGCGCCAGCAGTGACCCCTCTTTCGGGTGTTGGGGACTAGCGGGAGGTCCACGGTGGGGTGAGCAGTTCTTC.

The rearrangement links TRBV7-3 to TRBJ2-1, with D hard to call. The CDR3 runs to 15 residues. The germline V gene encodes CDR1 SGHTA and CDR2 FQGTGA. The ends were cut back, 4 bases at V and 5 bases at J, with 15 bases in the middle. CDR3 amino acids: CASSSGSAINNEQFF. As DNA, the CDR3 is TGTGCCAGCAGCTCCGGATCCGCTATAAACAATGAGCAGTTCTTC. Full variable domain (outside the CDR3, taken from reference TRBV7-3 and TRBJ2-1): GAGVSQTPSNKVTEKGKYVELRCDPISGHTALYWYRQSLGQGPEFLIYFQGTGAADDSGLPNDRFFAVRPEGSVSTLKIQRTERGDSAVYLCASSSGSAINNEQFFGPGTRLTVL.

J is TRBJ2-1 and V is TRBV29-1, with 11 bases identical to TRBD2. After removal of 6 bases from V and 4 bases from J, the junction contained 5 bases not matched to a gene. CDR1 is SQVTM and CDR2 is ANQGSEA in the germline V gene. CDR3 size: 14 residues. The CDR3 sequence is CSVGTSGKYNEQFF. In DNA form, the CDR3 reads TGCAGCGTGGGGACTAGCGGAAAATACAATGAGCAGTTCTTC.

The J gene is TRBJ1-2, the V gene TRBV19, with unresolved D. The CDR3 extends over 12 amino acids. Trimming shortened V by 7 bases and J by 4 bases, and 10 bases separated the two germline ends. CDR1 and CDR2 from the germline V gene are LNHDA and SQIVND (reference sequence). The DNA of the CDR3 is TGTGCCAGTAAGGTGCCTCCCTATGGCTACACCTTC. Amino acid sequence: CASKVPPYGYTF.

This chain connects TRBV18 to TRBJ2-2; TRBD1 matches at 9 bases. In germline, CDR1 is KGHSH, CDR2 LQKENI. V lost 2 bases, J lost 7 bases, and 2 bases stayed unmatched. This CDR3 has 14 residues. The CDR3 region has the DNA TGTGCCAGCTCACCAAAGGACAGGGGCGGGGAGCTGTTTTTT. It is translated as CASSPKDRGGELFF.

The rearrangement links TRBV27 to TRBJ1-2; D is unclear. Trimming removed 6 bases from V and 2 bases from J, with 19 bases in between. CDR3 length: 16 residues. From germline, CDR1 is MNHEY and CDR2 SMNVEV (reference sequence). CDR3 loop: CASREFYLAGNYGYTF. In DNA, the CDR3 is TGTGCCAGCAGGGAGTTCTATCTTGCGGGGAACTATGGCTACACCTTC.

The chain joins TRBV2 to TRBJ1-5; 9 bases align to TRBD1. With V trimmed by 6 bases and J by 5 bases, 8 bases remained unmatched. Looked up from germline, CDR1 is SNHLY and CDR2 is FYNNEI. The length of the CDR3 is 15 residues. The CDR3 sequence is CASRGQGGLYQPQHF. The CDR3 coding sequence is TGTGCCAGCAGGGGACAGGGCGGCCTCTATCAGCCCCAGCATTTT.

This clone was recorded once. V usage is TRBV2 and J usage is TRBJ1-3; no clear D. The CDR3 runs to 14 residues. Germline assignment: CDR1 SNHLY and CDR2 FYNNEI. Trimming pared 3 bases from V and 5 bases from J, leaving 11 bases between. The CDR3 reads CASSDTFLRNTIYF. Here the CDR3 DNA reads TGTGCCAGCAGTGACACGTTTTTAAGAAACACCATATATTTT.

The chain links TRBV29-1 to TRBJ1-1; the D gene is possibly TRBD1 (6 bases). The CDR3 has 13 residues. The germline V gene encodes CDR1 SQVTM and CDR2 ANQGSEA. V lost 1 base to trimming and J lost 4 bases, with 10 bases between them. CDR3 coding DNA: TGCAGCGTTGAAGGGGGGGCGGTCACTGAAGCTTTCTTT. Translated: CSVEGGAVTEAFF.

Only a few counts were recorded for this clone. The CDR3 loop reads CASSLAVQPQHF. The CDR3 nucleotides are TGTGCCAGCAGCTTAGCGGTTCAGCCCCAGCATTTT. J is TRBJ1-5 and V is TRBV7-8; D is unresolved. Germline V gene sequence: CDR1 SGHVS, CDR2 FQNEAQ. The ends were cut back, 0 bases at V and 6 bases at J, with 3 bases in the middle. This CDR3 comprises 12 residues.

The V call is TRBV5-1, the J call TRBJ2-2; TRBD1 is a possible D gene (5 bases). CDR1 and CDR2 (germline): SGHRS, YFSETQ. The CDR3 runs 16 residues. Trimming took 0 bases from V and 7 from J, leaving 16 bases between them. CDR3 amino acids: CASSLVGVSNGGELFF. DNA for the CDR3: TGCGCCAGCAGCTTGGTAGGGGTCTCGAACGGCGGGGAGCTGTTTTTT.

In nucleotides, the CDR3 is TGTGCCAGCAGTAGCGGGCAGGGGCGGGGCTACACCTTC. Its protein product is CASSSGQGRGYTF. The chain recombines TRBV6-5 with TRBJ1-2; maybe TRBD1 (6 bases). The CDR3 covers 13 residues. Germline lookup yields CDR1 MNHEY and CDR2 SVGAGI. V lost 5 bases to trimming and J lost 8 bases, with 15 bases between them.

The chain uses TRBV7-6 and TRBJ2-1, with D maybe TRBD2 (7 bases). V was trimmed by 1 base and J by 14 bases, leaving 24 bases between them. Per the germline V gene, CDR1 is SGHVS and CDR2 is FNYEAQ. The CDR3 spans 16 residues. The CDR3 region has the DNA TGTGCCAGCAGCTTAGGGGGGCTAGCGGCATCCCCCCGAAAGTTCTTC. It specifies CASSLGGLAASPRKFF. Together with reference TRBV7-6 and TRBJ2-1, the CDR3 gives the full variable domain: GAGVSQSPRYKVTKRGQDVALRCDPISGHVSLYWYRQALGQGPEFLTYFNYEAQQDKSGLPNDRFSAERPEGSISTLTIQRTEQRDSAMYRCASSLGGLAASPRKFFGPGTRLTVL.

The CDR3 nucleotides are TGTGCCACCAGCAGGCAAGGGCAAGGGGAGACCCAGTACTTC. As protein: CATSRQGQGETQYF. This chain connects TRBV15 to TRBJ2-5; D remains ambiguous. The CDR3 sequence is 14 residues long. Germline lookup yields CDR1 LNHNV and CDR2 YYDKDF (reference sequence). V lost 3 bases and J lost 5, with 13 bases in between.

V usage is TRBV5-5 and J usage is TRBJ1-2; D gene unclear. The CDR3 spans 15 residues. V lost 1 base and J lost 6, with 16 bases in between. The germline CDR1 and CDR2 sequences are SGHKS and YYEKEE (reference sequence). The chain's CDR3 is CASSLQVRLLNGYTF. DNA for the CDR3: TGTGCCAGCAGCTTGCAGGTCAGACTCTTGAATGGCTACACCTTC.

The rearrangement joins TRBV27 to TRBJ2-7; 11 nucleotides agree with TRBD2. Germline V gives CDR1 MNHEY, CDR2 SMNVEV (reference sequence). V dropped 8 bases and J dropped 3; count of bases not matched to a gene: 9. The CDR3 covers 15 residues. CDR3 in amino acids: CASGTSGSGRYEQYF. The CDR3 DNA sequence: TGTGCCAGCGGAACTAGCGGGAGTGGTCGCTACGAGCAGTACTTC.

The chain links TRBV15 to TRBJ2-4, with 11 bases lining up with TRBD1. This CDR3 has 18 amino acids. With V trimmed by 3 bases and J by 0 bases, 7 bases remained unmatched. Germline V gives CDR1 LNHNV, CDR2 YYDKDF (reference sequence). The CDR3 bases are TGTGCCACCAGCAGGGTGGGACAGGGGGAAATAGCCAAAAACATTCAGTACTTC. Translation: CATSRVGQGEIAKNIQYF.

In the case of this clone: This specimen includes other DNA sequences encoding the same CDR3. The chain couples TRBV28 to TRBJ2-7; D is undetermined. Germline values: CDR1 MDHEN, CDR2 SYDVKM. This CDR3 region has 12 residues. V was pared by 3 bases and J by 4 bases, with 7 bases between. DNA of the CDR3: TGTGCCAGCAGTTTGGTCGGATACGAGCAGTACTTC. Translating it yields CASSLVGYEQYF.

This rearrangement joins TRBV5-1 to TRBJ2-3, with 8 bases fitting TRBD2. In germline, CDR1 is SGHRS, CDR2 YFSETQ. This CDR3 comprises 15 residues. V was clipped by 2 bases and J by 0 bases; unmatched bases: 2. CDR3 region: CASSFSGKSTDTQYF. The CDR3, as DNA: TGCGCCAGCAGCTTTAGCGGGAAAAGCACAGATACGCAGTATTTT.

The CDR3 region is CASSGRRAAEETQYF. The CDR3, as DNA: TGTGCCAGCAGTGGCCGTCGGGCAGCCGAAGAGACCCAGTACTTC. The chain joins TRBV6-5 to TRBJ2-5, with D uncertain. Germline CDR1 is MNHEY and CDR2 is SVGAGI. The CDR3 runs 15 residues. V shed 5 bases and J shed 3 bases, with 16 bases lying between them.

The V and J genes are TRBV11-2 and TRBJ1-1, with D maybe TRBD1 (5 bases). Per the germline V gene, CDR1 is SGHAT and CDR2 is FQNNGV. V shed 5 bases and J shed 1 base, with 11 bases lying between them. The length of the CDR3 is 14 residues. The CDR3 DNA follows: TGTGCCAGCAGCACTCCGAGGGGGAACACTGAAGCTTTCTTT. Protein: CASSTPRGNTEAFF.

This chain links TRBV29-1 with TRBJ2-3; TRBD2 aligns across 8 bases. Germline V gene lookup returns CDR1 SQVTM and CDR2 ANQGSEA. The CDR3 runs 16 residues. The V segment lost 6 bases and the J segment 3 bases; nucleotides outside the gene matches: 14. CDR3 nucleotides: TGCAGCGTCTCCCGACCCCGCGGGAGGAGGACAGATACGCAGTATTTT. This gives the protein CSVSRPRGRRTDTQYF.